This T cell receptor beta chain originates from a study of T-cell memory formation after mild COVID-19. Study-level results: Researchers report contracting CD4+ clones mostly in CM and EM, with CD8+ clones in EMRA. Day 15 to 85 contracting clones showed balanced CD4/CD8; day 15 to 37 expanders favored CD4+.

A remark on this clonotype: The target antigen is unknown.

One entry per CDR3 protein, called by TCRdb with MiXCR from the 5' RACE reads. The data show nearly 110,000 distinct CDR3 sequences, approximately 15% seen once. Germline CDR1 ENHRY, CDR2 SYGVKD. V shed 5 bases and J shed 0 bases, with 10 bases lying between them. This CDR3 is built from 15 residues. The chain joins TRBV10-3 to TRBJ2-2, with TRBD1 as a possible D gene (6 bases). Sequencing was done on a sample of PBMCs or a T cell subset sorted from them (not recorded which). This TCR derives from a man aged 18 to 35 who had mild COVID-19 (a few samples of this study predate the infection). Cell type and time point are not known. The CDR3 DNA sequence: TGTGCCATCAGTCCGGGACAAGCGAACACCGGGGAGCTGTTTTTT. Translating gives CAISPGQANTGELFF.